One and the same sample provided the 12 T cell receptor beta chains below, sequenced in a study of T cell responses to AZD1222 COVID-19 vaccine (dated by TCRdb to the early 2020s). Library generation was performed with the immunoSEQ multiplex PCR assay. What TCRdb holds here is the immuneACCESS table cut down to in-frame rearrangements. Part of the clones is not present; checked against another copy, under half of the missing clones reflect an unresolved V gene, and the others are unexplained. The sample yields approximately 100,000 clones; roughly 86% were counted once. Of the sample, roughly 13% is held by the ten largest clones. The sample's time point label, decoded: baseline before first vaccination. The treatment or condition label, read with the paper, signifies: meningococcal conjugate vaccine given as trial control. This specimen consisted of peripheral blood, obtained on day 0 of MenACWY control vaccination. The receptors stem from an adult in good health.

The CDR3 protein is CASMEDNPLWTIYF. CDR3 in DNA: TGTGCCAGCATGGAGGACAACCCGCTGTGGACCATATATTTT. This chain uses TRBV28 with TRBJ1-3, with D possibly TRBD1 on 5 matching bases. This CDR3 region has 14 residues. Germline V lookup: CDR1 MDHEN, CDR2 SYDVKM. V lost 7 bases, J lost 10 bases, and 20 bases lay in between.

A single count supports this clone. The chain has TRBV7-2 and TRBJ1-1; TRBD1 is a possible D gene (5 bases). Deletions cut 2 bases from V and 5 bases from J, with 24 bases between. The CDR3 runs 18 residues. Germline V lookup: CDR1 SGHTA, CDR2 FQGNSA. For the CDR3, the DNA is TGTGCCAGCAGCTTAAGCCTCACCCAACTACAGGCCGGTACTGAAGCTTTCTTT. Translating it yields CASSLSLTQLQAGTEAFF.

The chain joins TRBV4-3 to TRBJ1-1, with 8 bases aligning to TRBD1. The germline V gene has CDR1 LGHNA and CDR2 YSLEER. J was trimmed by 2 bases and V by 3 bases; bases with no gene match: 11. CDR3 length equals 17 residues. The CDR3 DNA sequence: TGCGCCAGCAGCCAGGGAGGGACAGGCCAGATTAACACTGAAGCTTTCTTT. Translated: CASSQGGTGQINTEAFF.

This chain links TRBV28 with TRBJ1-2; D might be TRBD1 (5 bases). The CDR3 consists of 14 residues. Germline CDR1 MDHEN, CDR2 SYDVKM. V lost 10 bases and J 8 bases, leaving 23 bases between the germline ends. CDR3 DNA sequence: TGTGCCACCGTCCGACCCCGGGGGGATGAGGGCTACACCTTC. Translating gives CATVRPRGDEGYTF.

The chain carries TRBV7-2 and TRBJ1-5; 9 nucleotides line up with TRBD1. Germline V lookup: CDR1 SGHTA, CDR2 FQGNSA. V gave up 6 bases and J gave up 1 base; unmatched junction bases: 4. The CDR3 is made up of 15 amino acids. The CDR3 region has the DNA TGTGCCAGCAGAACAGGGGGCGGGAGCAATCAGCCCCAGCATTTT. Translated, it gives CASRTGGGSNQPQHF.

The chain carries TRBV28 and TRBJ2-7; 8 bases map to TRBD2. Germline CDR1 MDHEN, CDR2 SYDVKM. The CDR3 length is 16 residues. V shed 3 bases and J 1 base; nucleotides not matched to a gene: 8. This CDR3 reads CASSFHTSGTSYEQYF. In DNA, the CDR3 is TGTGCCAGCAGTTTCCACACTAGCGGAACGTCCTACGAGCAGTACTTC.

The chain combines TRBV7-2 with TRBJ1-2, with 8 positions matching TRBD1. Germline V gene sequence: CDR1 SGHTA, CDR2 FQGNSA. The CDR3 extends over 13 amino acids. Germline trimming cut 3 bases from V and 8 bases from J; bases unmatched to any gene: 5. CDR3 sequence (DNA): TGTGCCAGCAGCTTGCAGGGGGCGCACGGCTACACCTTC. Translating it yields CASSLQGAHGYTF.

The chain recombines TRBV2 with TRBJ2-2, with D hard to call. The CDR3 has 14 amino acids. Per germline, CDR1 SNHLY and CDR2 FYNNEI. Trimming left V 1 base short and J 1 base short, with 4 bases between. CDR3 nucleotide sequence: TGTGCCAGCAGTGAAGGGAGGAACACCGGGGAGCTGTTTTTT. Protein product: CASSEGRNTGELFF.

The rearrangement links TRBV28 to TRBJ2-7, with 10 bases identical to TRBD1. This CDR3 is 14 amino acids long. V trimming: 6 bases; J trimming: 4 bases; junction bases outside the gene matches: 6. The V gene's germline CDR1 is MDHEN and CDR2 SYDVKM. CDR3 region: CASSKTGGAYEQYF. The CDR3 nucleotides read TGTGCCAGCAGCAAGACAGGGGGCGCTTACGAGCAGTACTTC.

The CDR3 region is CASSPLGDAAEKLFF. DNA for the CDR3: TGTGCCAGCTCACCGCTCGGAGATGCAGCTGAAAAACTGTTTTTT. This sequence joins TRBV18 and TRBJ1-4; D gene ambiguous. Germline V lookup: CDR1 KGHSH, CDR2 LQKENI. The length of the CDR3 is 15 residues. The V and J ends lost 3 bases and 7 bases respectively, with 15 bases between them.

The rearrangement links TRBV11-3 to TRBJ2-3, with D possibly being TRBD2 (6 bases). V dropped 5 bases and J dropped 4 bases, with 19 bases sitting between them. The germline V gene has CDR1 SGHNT and CDR2 YENEEA. CDR3 length: 16 residues. The DNA for the CDR3 is TGTGCCAGCAGCCCCATCCGCGGGGCGGGCTCAGATACGCAGTATTTT. Its translation is CASSPIRGAGSDTQYF.

There are many counts of this clone. This chain links TRBV19 with TRBJ2-7, with D unclear. The germline V and J ends were trimmed by 3 bases and 6 bases, with 12 bases remaining between them. Looked up from germline, CDR1 is LNHDA and CDR2 is SQIVND (reference sequence). The CDR3 has 13 residues. CDR3 nucleotides: TGTGCCAGTAGTATGGCCCGACAAACCGAGCAGTACTTC. This gives the protein CASSMARQTEQYF.